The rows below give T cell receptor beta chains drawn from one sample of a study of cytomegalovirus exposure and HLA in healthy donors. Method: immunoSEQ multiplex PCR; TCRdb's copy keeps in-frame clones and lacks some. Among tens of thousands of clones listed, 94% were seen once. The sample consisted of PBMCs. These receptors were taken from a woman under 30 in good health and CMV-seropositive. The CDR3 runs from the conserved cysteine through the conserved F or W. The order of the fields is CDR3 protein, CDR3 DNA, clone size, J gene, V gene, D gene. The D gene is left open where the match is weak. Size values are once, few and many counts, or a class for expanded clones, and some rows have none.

CDR3aa: CASSPAWASGELFF; CDR3nt: TGTGCCAGCTCACCAGCTTGGGCGTCCGGGGAGCTGTTTTTT; abundance: -; j_gene: TRBJ2-2; v_gene: TRBV18; d_gene: -
CDR3aa: CASSQQGIFQETQYF; CDR3nt: TGTGCCAGCAGTCAACAGGGGATATTCCAAGAGACCCAGTACTTC; abundance: -; j_gene: TRBJ2-5; v_gene: TRBV28; d_gene: TRBD1
CDR3aa: CASSEVAGSNTEAFF; CDR3nt: TGTGCCAGCAGTGAAGTGGCAGGCTCGAACACCGAAGCTTTCTTT; abundance: -; j_gene: TRBJ1-1; v_gene: TRBV6-1; d_gene: -
CDR3aa: CASTPTSGRAGEQFF; CDR3nt: TGTGCCAGCACCCCGACTAGCGGGAGGGCCGGTGAGCAGTTCTTC; abundance: -; j_gene: TRBJ2-1; v_gene: TRBV11-2; d_gene: TRBD2
CDR3aa: CASSSAGRPGTEAFF; CDR3nt: TGTGCCAGCAGCTCCGCTGGGAGGCCCGGTACTGAAGCTTTCTTT; abundance: -; j_gene: TRBJ1-1; v_gene: TRBV7-2; d_gene: -
CDR3aa: CASSPPRQGKFATNEKLFF; CDR3nt: TGTGCCAGCTCACCTCCAAGACAGGGGAAATTTGCAACTAATGAAAAACTGTTTTTT; abundance: -; j_gene: TRBJ1-4; v_gene: TRBV18; d_gene: TRBD1
CDR3aa: CASSLAGQSNSGANVLTF; CDR3nt: TGTGCCAGCAGTTTAGCGGGACAGTCTAACTCTGGGGCCAACGTCCTGACTTTC; abundance: -; j_gene: TRBJ2-6; v_gene: TRBV28; d_gene: -
CDR3aa: CASSLGGTPYGYTF; CDR3nt: TGTGCCAGCAGCTTAGGAGGGACACCTTATGGCTACACCTTC; abundance: once; j_gene: TRBJ1-2; v_gene: TRBV7-9; d_gene: -
CDR3aa: CAWDEKGTKPSYEQYF; CDR3nt: TGTGCCTGGGACGAAAAAGGGACAAAGCCTTCCTACGAGCAGTACTTC; abundance: few; j_gene: TRBJ2-7; v_gene: TRBV30; d_gene: -
CDR3aa: CASSPGGSPYEQYF; CDR3nt: TGTGCCAGCAGCCCAGGGGGCTCCCCCTACGAGCAGTACTTC; abundance: -; j_gene: TRBJ2-7; v_gene: TRBV7-9; d_gene: TRBD1
CDR3aa: CASSSPTSGTYEQYF; CDR3nt: TGTGCCAGCAGCTCGCCGACTAGCGGAACCTACGAGCAGTACTTC; abundance: -; j_gene: TRBJ2-7; v_gene: TRBV5-4; d_gene: TRBD2
CDR3aa: CASSLVRSGQGYEQYF; CDR3nt: TGTGCCAGCAGCTTAGTTCGATCGGGACAGGGCTACGAGCAGTACTTC; abundance: -; j_gene: TRBJ2-7; v_gene: TRBV7-2; d_gene: TRBD1
CDR3aa: CASTMVWPPYNSPLHF; CDR3nt: TGTGCCAGCACGATGGTCTGGCCCCCATATAATTCACCCCTCCACTTT; abundance: once; j_gene: TRBJ1-6; v_gene: TRBV28; d_gene: -
CDR3aa: CASSQGTPNTGELFF; CDR3nt: TGCGCCAGCAGCCAAGGGACTCCGAACACCGGGGAGCTGTTTTTT; abundance: -; j_gene: TRBJ2-2; v_gene: TRBV4-1; d_gene: -
CDR3aa: CASSLVGGDYGYTF; CDR3nt: TGTGCCAGCAGTTTAGTGGGGGGTGACTATGGCTACACCTTC; abundance: -; j_gene: TRBJ1-2; v_gene: TRBV28; d_gene: -
CDR3aa: CASSFGQPNTEAFF; CDR3nt: TGTGCCAGCAGCTTTGGACAGCCGAACACTGAAGCTTTCTTT; abundance: -; j_gene: TRBJ1-1; v_gene: TRBV7-8; d_gene: -
CDR3aa: CASSSRTSGSNEQYF; CDR3nt: TGTGCCAGCAGCTCCCGGACTAGCGGGAGTAACGAGCAGTACTTC; abundance: -; j_gene: TRBJ2-7; v_gene: TRBV13; d_gene: TRBD2
CDR3aa: CASSKNSYPQYF; CDR3nt: TGTGCCAGCAGCAAAAACAGTTACCCGCAGTATTTT; abundance: -; j_gene: TRBJ2-3; v_gene: TRBV11-2; d_gene: -
CDR3aa: CASIGSRANTEAFF; CDR3nt: TGTGCCAGCATTGGGTCCAGGGCGAACACTGAAGCTTTCTTT; abundance: -; j_gene: TRBJ1-1; v_gene: TRBV6-5; d_gene: -
CDR3aa: CASSRDRVDEQYF; CDR3nt: TGTGCCAGCAGCCGGGACAGGGTTGACGAGCAGTACTTC; abundance: -; j_gene: TRBJ2-7; v_gene: TRBV7-3; d_gene: TRBD1
CDR3aa: CASSPTGAFNTGELFF; CDR3nt: TGTGCCAGCAGCCCGACAGGGGCTTTTAACACCGGGGAGCTGTTTTTT; abundance: -; j_gene: TRBJ2-2; v_gene: TRBV9; d_gene: TRBD1
CDR3aa: CASRLRGYQPQHF; CDR3nt: TGTGCCAGCAGGCTCAGGGGTTACCAGCCCCAGCATTTT; abundance: -; j_gene: TRBJ1-5; v_gene: TRBV28; d_gene: -
CDR3aa: CASSKDHLYGGCTEAFF; CDR3nt: TGTGCCAGCAGCAAAGACCATTTGTACGGGGGGTGCACTGAAGCTTTCTTT; abundance: -; j_gene: TRBJ1-1; v_gene: TRBV21-1; d_gene: -
CDR3aa: CASSWGQGQPQHF; CDR3nt: TGTGCCAGCAGTTGGGGACAGGGTCAGCCCCAGCATTTT; abundance: many; j_gene: TRBJ1-5; v_gene: TRBV6-5; d_gene: TRBD1
CDR3aa: CSVGTSGGTGELFF; CDR3nt: TGCAGCGTGGGGACTAGCGGGGGTACCGGGGAGCTGTTTTTT; abundance: -; j_gene: TRBJ2-2; v_gene: TRBV29-1; d_gene: TRBD2
CDR3aa: CASGTTGGSGQPQHF; CDR3nt: TGTGCCAGTGGGACAACGGGAGGATCCGGTCAGCCCCAGCATTTT; abundance: few; j_gene: TRBJ1-5; v_gene: TRBV19; d_gene: -
CDR3aa: CASSVDSLLPFENIQYF; CDR3nt: TGTGCCAGCAGCGTAGACTCTCTCCTACCGTTCGAAAACATTCAGTACTTC; abundance: once; j_gene: TRBJ2-4; v_gene: TRBV9; d_gene: -
CDR3aa: CASSRLAGGPGQETQYF; CDR3nt: TGTGCCAGCAGCAGATTAGCGGGGGGGCCGGGGCAAGAGACCCAGTACTTC; abundance: once; j_gene: TRBJ2-5; v_gene: TRBV5-6; d_gene: TRBD2
CDR3aa: CASSSRDSYGYTF; CDR3nt: TGTGCCAGCAGTTCACGGGACAGCTATGGCTACACCTTC; abundance: few; j_gene: TRBJ1-2; v_gene: TRBV11-2; d_gene: TRBD1
CDR3aa: CASSLTSGRAEQFF; CDR3nt: TGTGCCAGCAGTTTGACTAGCGGGAGGGCTGAGCAGTTCTTC; abundance: -; j_gene: TRBJ2-1; v_gene: TRBV27; d_gene: TRBD2
CDR3aa: CASRKPGLANIQYF; CDR3nt: TGTGCCAGCAGAAAACCGGGACTAGCAAACATTCAGTACTTC; abundance: -; j_gene: TRBJ2-4; v_gene: TRBV27; d_gene: TRBD2
CDR3aa: CASSQGQGPMLAEQYF; CDR3nt: TGTGCCAGCAGCCAAGGACAGGGGCCGATGTTAGCCGAGCAGTACTTC; abundance: -; j_gene: TRBJ2-7; v_gene: TRBV28; d_gene: TRBD1
CDR3aa: CASTRQGPYEQYF; CDR3nt: TGTGCCAGCACGAGACAGGGCCCCTACGAGCAGTACTTC; abundance: once; j_gene: TRBJ2-7; v_gene: TRBV28; d_gene: TRBD1
CDR3aa: CASSLWGDRGFDQPQHF; CDR3nt: TGTGCCAGTAGTCTTTGGGGGGACAGGGGGTTCGATCAGCCCCAGCATTTT; abundance: -; j_gene: TRBJ1-5; v_gene: TRBV19; d_gene: TRBD1
CDR3aa: CASSQLYGGGPRSDTQYF; CDR3nt: TGCGCCAGCAGCCAACTGTATGGCGGGGGCCCGCGTTCGGATACGCAGTATTTT; abundance: once; j_gene: TRBJ2-3; v_gene: TRBV4-1; d_gene: -
CDR3aa: CASSQPGGSGDIRTDTQYF; CDR3nt: TGTGCCAGCAGCCAACCGGGAGGGAGCGGGGACATCCGCACAGATACGCAGTATTTT; abundance: -; j_gene: TRBJ2-3; v_gene: TRBV5-6; d_gene: TRBD2
CDR3aa: CASSTEGLAGETQYF; CDR3nt: TGTGCCAGCAGTACCGAAGGACTAGCCGGAGAGACCCAGTACTTC; abundance: -; j_gene: TRBJ2-5; v_gene: TRBV6-5; d_gene: TRBD2
CDR3aa: CASSLGTVDGYTF; CDR3nt: TGTGCCAGCAGCTTAGGGACAGTCGATGGCTACACCTTC; abundance: -; j_gene: TRBJ1-2; v_gene: TRBV13; d_gene: -
CDR3aa: CASNSPGQGVGSNQPQHF; CDR3nt: TGTGCCAGCAATTCCCCGGGACAGGGTGTGGGGAGCAATCAGCCCCAGCATTTT; abundance: -; j_gene: TRBJ1-5; v_gene: TRBV28; d_gene: TRBD1
CDR3aa: CASSTGGKTLVRKDTQYF; CDR3nt: TGTGCCAGCAGCACCGGGGGTAAGACCCTAGTCCGTAAAGATACGCAGTATTTT; abundance: -; j_gene: TRBJ2-3; v_gene: TRBV5-5; d_gene: -
CDR3aa: CASSSRTPQETQYF; CDR3nt: TGTGCCAGTAGTTCCCGGACACCCCAAGAGACCCAGTACTTC; abundance: -; j_gene: TRBJ2-5; v_gene: TRBV19; d_gene: -
CDR3aa: CASSQALQGYEQYF; CDR3nt: TGCGCCAGCAGCCAAGCGCTACAGGGCTACGAGCAGTACTTC; abundance: -; j_gene: TRBJ2-7; v_gene: TRBV4-1; d_gene: -
CDR3aa: CASIPTVGLSNQPQHF; CDR3nt: TGTGCCAGTATACCTACCGTAGGACTGAGCAATCAGCCCCAGCATTTT; abundance: -; j_gene: TRBJ1-5; v_gene: TRBV19; d_gene: -
CDR3aa: CASSVTGRNRGSYEQYF; CDR3nt: TGTGCCAGCAGCGTGACAGGTCGAAACAGAGGCTCCTACGAGCAGTACTTC; abundance: -; j_gene: TRBJ2-7; v_gene: TRBV27; d_gene: -
CDR3aa: CASSQIQGYSYEQYF; CDR3nt: TGTGCCAGCAGCCAAATACAGGGTTATTCCTACGAGCAGTACTTC; abundance: once; j_gene: TRBJ2-7; v_gene: TRBV4-2; d_gene: -
CDR3aa: CASSSQGGPGELFF; CDR3nt: TGTGCCAGCAGTTCCCAAGGGGGCCCCGGGGAGCTGTTTTTT; abundance: -; j_gene: TRBJ2-2; v_gene: TRBV28; d_gene: TRBD1
CDR3aa: CASSLSGASGNTIYF; CDR3nt: TGTGCCAGCAGTCTTTCAGGGGCCTCTGGAAACACCATATATTTT; abundance: -; j_gene: TRBJ1-3; v_gene: TRBV2; d_gene: -
CDR3aa: CASSAGPNTEAFF; CDR3nt: TGTGCCAGCAGCGCGGGGCCGAACACTGAAGCTTTCTTT; abundance: -; j_gene: TRBJ1-1; v_gene: TRBV7-2; d_gene: -
CDR3aa: CASSQDRGVGYEQYF; CDR3nt: TGCGCCAGCAGCCAAGACAGGGGAGTGGGCTACGAGCAGTACTTC; abundance: few; j_gene: TRBJ2-7; v_gene: TRBV4-1; d_gene: -
CDR3aa: CATNQGSYGYTF; CDR3nt: TGTGCCACCAATCAGGGGAGCTATGGCTACACCTTC; abundance: -; j_gene: TRBJ1-2; v_gene: TRBV28; d_gene: -
CDR3aa: CASSLGEGAVYEQYF; CDR3nt: TGTGCCAGCAGCTTGGGGGAAGGGGCCGTCTACGAGCAGTACTTC; abundance: -; j_gene: TRBJ2-7; v_gene: TRBV5-4; d_gene: -
CDR3aa: CASSEPGGGREPGELFF; CDR3nt: TGTGCCAGCAGTGAACCGGGCGGGGGAAGAGAGCCCGGGGAGCTGTTTTTT; abundance: -; j_gene: TRBJ2-2; v_gene: TRBV2; d_gene: TRBD2
CDR3aa: CASSSGKTTGELFF; CDR3nt: TGCGCCAGCAGCTCAGGGAAAACAACCGGGGAGCTGTTTTTT; abundance: -; j_gene: TRBJ2-2; v_gene: TRBV5-1; d_gene: -
CDR3aa: CASSPTSGRSSYNEQFF; CDR3nt: TGTGCCAGCAGCCCCACTAGCGGGCGAAGCTCCTACAATGAGCAGTTCTTC; abundance: -; j_gene: TRBJ2-1; v_gene: TRBV9; d_gene: TRBD2
CDR3aa: CAYSRGDGIATNEKLFF; CDR3nt: TGTGCCTACTCGCGGGGGGACGGGATTGCAACTAATGAAAAACTGTTTTTT; abundance: -; j_gene: TRBJ1-4; v_gene: TRBV30; d_gene: -
CDR3aa: CATSRGRDTEAFF; CDR3nt: TGTGCCACCAGCAGAGGTCGGGACACTGAAGCTTTCTTT; abundance: -; j_gene: TRBJ1-1; v_gene: TRBV15; d_gene: -